The 26 T cell receptor beta chains in this list originate from one sample, sequenced in a study of control samples from healthy donors and cancer patients (dated by TCRdb to about 2020). Library construction relied on the immunoSEQ multiplex PCR assay. In its TCRdb copy, this immuneACCESS table keeps in-frame sequences only and misses some clones. Where compared with another copy, unresolved V genes explain less than half of these, and the others have no known cause. This sample comprises about 130,000 clones, 75% to 95% of them detected only once. Clones ranked in the top ten supply roughly 2.6% of the sample. Input material: blood. Receptor source: a middle-aged man in good health.

The chain uses TRBV30 and TRBJ2-7, with D possibly matching TRBD1 (6 bases). The CDR3 is 20 residues long. V lost 1 base, J lost 4 bases, and 32 bases lay in between. Germline V gene sequence: CDR1 GTSNPN, CDR2 SVGIG (reference sequence). Here the CDR3 reads CAWSAPRVSPPGVIIYEQYF. CDR3 bases: TGTGCCTGGAGTGCCCCAAGGGTGTCCCCACCAGGGGTGATTATTTACGAGCAGTACTTC.

This clone was seen a single time. The J gene is TRBJ2-7, the V gene TRBV12-3 or TRBV12-4, with 9 bases aligning to TRBD1. After removal of 7 bases from V and 10 bases from J, the junction contained 11 bases not matched to a gene. There are 13 residues in the CDR3. DNA for the CDR3: TGTGCCAGCACTACACTGGACAGGGGTCAACAGTACTTC. Translation gives CASTTLDRGQQYF.

The rearrangement joins TRBV3-1 (or the pseudogene TRBV3-2) to TRBJ2-5, with TRBD1 matching over 9 bases. The germline CDR1 and CDR2 sequences are LGHDT and YNNKEL (reference sequence). The CDR3 runs to 15 residues. V dropped 4 bases and J dropped 4; count of bases not matched to a gene: 7. The CDR3 DNA reads as TGTGCCAGCAGCCTCCGGACAGGGGAGGGAGAGACCCAGTACTTC. Translated: CASSLRTGEGETQYF.

This chain uses TRBV3-1 (or the pseudogene TRBV3-2) with TRBJ1-1; no firm D call. V lost 0 bases, J lost 1 base, and 9 bases lay in between. Germline V gene data show CDR1 as LGHDT and CDR2 as YNNKEL (reference sequence). The length of the CDR3 is 15 residues. The CDR3 region is CASSQDLGGNTEAFF. The CDR3 nucleotides are TGTGCCAGCAGCCAAGATTTGGGTGGGAACACTGAAGCTTTCTTT.

The chain joins TRBV7-9 to TRBJ1-3; D call uncertain. The CDR3 extends over 18 amino acids. The ends were cut back, 6 bases at V and 1 base at J, with 22 bases in the middle. Germline CDR1 is SEHNR and CDR2 is FQNEAQ (reference sequence). CDR3 nucleotide sequence: TGTGCCAGCAGTGGCCGGGGATCAGTTTTTGAGTCTGGAAACACCATATATTTT. It is translated as CASSGRGSVFESGNTIYF. The full variable domain, with the rest looked up from reference TRBV7-9 and TRBJ1-3, is DTGVSQNPRHKITKRGQNVTFRCDPISEHNRLYWYRQTLGQGPEFLTYFQNEAQLEKSRLLSDRFSAERPKGSFSTLEIQRTEQGDSAMYLCASSGRGSVFESGNTIYFGEGSWLTVV.

The chain employs TRBV4-1 and TRBJ1-1; perhaps TRBD1 as D (5 bases). The CDR3 extends over 17 amino acids. Germline CDR1 and CDR2: MGHRA and YSYEKL. The germline V and J ends were trimmed by 2 bases and 0 bases, with 16 bases remaining between them. CDR3 sequence reads: CASSQLFAGLVNTEAFF. The CDR3 region has the DNA TGCGCCAGCAGCCAACTCTTCGCAGGGCTTGTGAACACTGAAGCTTTCTTT.

The CDR3: CASSPGESNSPLHF. In nucleotides, the CDR3 is TGTGCCAGCTCACCGGGCGAAAGTAATTCACCCCTCCACTTT. J is TRBJ1-6 and V is TRBV18; D not resolved. The V gene lost 3 bases and the J gene lost 6 bases, with 9 bases spanning the gap. The V gene's germline CDR1 is KGHSH and CDR2 LQKENI. CDR3 length: 14 residues.

V is TRBV21-1 and J is TRBJ2-1; whether TRBD1, the table's D call, matches the DNA was not checked. TRBV21-1 is termed a pseudogene. The CDR3 extends over 16 amino acids. The CDR3, as DNA: TGTGCCAGCAGCCGAGACGGGACAAGCCTAAGGAATGAGCAGTTCTTC. Encoded protein: CASSRDGTSLRNEQFF.

The CDR3 DNA reads as TGTGCCAGCAGCCTACGACAGGGGGCGCGGGAGACCCAGTACTTC. Translation gives CASSLRQGARETQYF. The chain links TRBV3-1 (or the pseudogene TRBV3-2) to TRBJ2-5; 10 bases agree with TRBD1. The germline V gene has CDR1 LGHDT and CDR2 YNNKEL (reference sequence). V trimming: 4 bases; J trimming: 5 bases; junction bases outside the gene matches: 7. CDR3 length equals 15 residues.

J is TRBJ1-4 and V is TRBV10-3; D gene ambiguous. This CDR3 spans 12 amino acids. Trimming stripped 8 bases from V and 6 bases from J, with 10 bases between. Germline V gives CDR1 ENHRY, CDR2 SYGVKD. The CDR3 spells CAIRRQDEKLFF. The CDR3 region has the DNA TGTGCCATCCGAAGGCAGGATGAAAAACTGTTTTTT.

The rearrangement joins TRBV14 to TRBJ2-2; 8 bases map to TRBD2. J was trimmed by 1 base and V by 4 bases; bases with no gene match: 5. This CDR3 comprises 16 residues. CDR1 and CDR2 from the germline V gene are SGHDN and FVKESK. CDR3 coding DNA: TGTGCCAGCAGCCTCAGCGGGGGAATGAACACCGGGGAGCTGTTTTTT. Translated: CASSLSGGMNTGELFF.

V gene TRBV10-1 combines with J gene TRBJ2-1, with D perhaps TRBD2 (6 bases). CDR1 and CDR2 (germline): WNHNN, SYGVQD (reference sequence). V lost 11 bases and J 5 bases, leaving 22 bases between the germline ends. This CDR3 has 15 residues. CDR3 nucleotide sequence: TGCGCCCCCTACCTAGCGTGGGCCCCCCACAATGAGCAGTTCTTC. It translates to CAPYLAWAPHNEQFF.

V usage is TRBV6-5 and J usage is TRBJ2-2; D not certain. The CDR3 length is 12 residues. CDR1 and CDR2 (germline): MNHEY, SVGAGI. The germline V and J ends were trimmed by 11 bases and 7 bases, with 14 bases remaining between them. For the CDR3, the DNA is TGTGCCGCCGGCCCTAACCTCGGGGAGCTGTTTTTT. This gives the protein CAAGPNLGELFF.

This clone was seen just once. The chain has TRBV30 and TRBJ2-3, with D perhaps matching TRBD1 (5 bases). V was cut by 2 bases and J by 1 base, with 10 bases left in between. CDR3 length: 14 amino acids. Per the germline V gene, CDR1 is GTSNPN and CDR2 is SVGIG (reference sequence). The chain's CDR3 is CAWSLRGGTDTQYF. The CDR3 DNA reads as TGTGCCTGGAGTTTAAGGGGCGGCACAGATACGCAGTATTTT.

The CDR3 spells CASSFLIGADQPQHF. CDR3 bases: TGTGCCAGCAGTTTTCTTATTGGGGCAGATCAGCCCCAGCATTTT. This chain links TRBV28 with TRBJ1-5, with a possible D match to TRBD1 (5 bases). V dropped 3 bases and J dropped 5 bases, with 14 bases sitting between them. From germline, CDR1 is MDHEN and CDR2 SYDVKM. The CDR3 length is 15 residues.

The CDR3 region is CSASLRTAALSNQPQHF. The CDR3 DNA follows: TGCAGTGCTAGTTTGCGGACGGCAGCTCTTAGCAATCAGCCCCAGCATTTT. The J gene is TRBJ1-5, the V gene TRBV20-1; D is unresolved. Germline CDR1 reads DFQATT; CDR2 reads SNEGSKA (reference sequence). The CDR3 runs to 17 residues. V was clipped by 3 bases and J by 0 bases, with 18 bases between them.

V gene TRBV28 combines with J gene TRBJ1-5; the D gene is possibly TRBD1 (6 bases). From germline, CDR1 is MDHEN and CDR2 SYDVKM. The ends were cut back, 5 bases at V and 7 bases at J, with 15 bases in the middle. This CDR3 is built from 14 residues. For the CDR3, the DNA is TGTGCCAGCAGTCAAGGGGGAGCGGGGCAGCCCCAGCATTTT. This encodes CASSQGGAGQPQHF.

The chain recombines TRBV30 with TRBJ1-1; tentative D call: TRBD1 (6 bases). CDR1 and CDR2 from the germline V gene are GTSNPN and SVGIG (reference sequence). V lost 2 bases and J 8 bases, leaving 18 bases between the germline ends. The CDR3 runs to 14 residues. The CDR3 reads CAWSPGHSRIEAFF. The CDR3 DNA reads as TGTGCCTGGAGTCCGGGACACTCGCGCATCGAAGCTTTCTTT.

This clone showed up just once. DNA for the CDR3: TGTGCCAGCAGCTCCTGGGGGAGCAATCAGCCCCAGCATTTT. It encodes CASSSWGSNQPQHF. The gene calls are TRBV5-6 and TRBJ1-5; D is possibly TRBD1 (5 bases). This CDR3 is built from 14 residues. Germline lookup yields CDR1 SGHDT and CDR2 YYEEEE. V lost 3 bases and J lost 1, with 8 bases in between.

This sequence joins TRBV6-4 and TRBJ1-2; D call uncertain. The germline V and J ends were trimmed by 6 bases and 4 bases, with 15 bases remaining between them. This CDR3 is 14 amino acids long. In germline, CDR1 is MRHNA, CDR2 SNTAGT. CDR3 DNA: TGTGCCAGCAGGCCATCGAGCGGGGTCTATGGCTACACCTTC. This translates into CASRPSSGVYGYTF.

The rearrangement joins TRBV20-1 to TRBJ2-5; D gene uncertain. CDR3 length equals 12 residues. Germline lookup yields CDR1 DFQATT and CDR2 SNEGSKA (reference sequence). The germline V and J ends were trimmed by 3 bases and 2 bases, with 7 bases remaining between them. The CDR3 sequence is CSASFRQETQYF. As DNA, the CDR3 is TGCAGTGCTAGTTTCAGACAAGAGACCCAGTACTTC.

The chain carries TRBV10-2 and TRBJ1-4; 9 bases align to TRBD1. Unmatched junction bases numbered 6, after V lost 0 bases and J lost 7 bases. Per the germline V gene, CDR1 is WSHSY and CDR2 is SAAADI. The CDR3 extends over 16 amino acids. Written as DNA, the CDR3 is TGCGCCAGCAGTGAGTCGACGGGGGGACAGGGTGAAAAACTGTTTTTT. Translating gives CASSESTGGQGEKLFF.

The chain joins TRBV5-1 to TRBJ2-7; 10 bases map to TRBD1. CDR1 is SGHRS and CDR2 is YFSETQ in the germline V gene. The V gene end was trimmed by 2 bases and the J gene end by 4 bases; junction bases not matched to a gene: 15. The CDR3 loop spans 18 amino acids. For the CDR3, the DNA is TGCGCCAGCAGCTTTATAGTTTCCGCGGGACAGGGGCTTTACGAGCAGTACTTC. Translating it yields CASSFIVSAGQGLYEQYF.

In this sample, this clone turned up once. The DNA of the CDR3 is TGCACCAGCAGCCCCCCGGGACAGGGAAGGAGCAATCAGCCCCAGCATTTT. It yields the protein CTSSPPGQGRSNQPQHF. This sequence joins TRBV1 and TRBJ1-5; the D segment call TRBD1 is taken from the table without a DNA check. TRBV1 is flagged as a pseudogene. The CDR3 spans 17 residues.

V is TRBV5-6 and J is TRBJ2-5; D might be TRBD1 or TRBD2, each matching 6 bases. V gave up 4 bases and J gave up 5 bases, with 12 bases separating them. Germline V gene sequence: CDR1 SGHDT, CDR2 YYEEEE. The CDR3 runs to 13 residues. CDR3 DNA sequence: TGTGCCAGCAGCGGGGGGCCGGGGGAGACCCAGTACTTC. Translation gives CASSGGPGETQYF.

This sequence joins TRBV13 and TRBJ2-7, with 15 nucleotides matching TRBD2. There are 15 residues in the CDR3. Germline lookup yields CDR1 PRHDT and CDR2 FYEKMQ (reference sequence). V lost 6 bases, J lost 2 bases, and 2 bases stayed unmatched. The CDR3 here is CASRRTSGGAYEQYF. The CDR3 DNA sequence: TGTGCCAGCAGACGGACTAGCGGGGGGGCCTACGAGCAGTACTTC.